The 26 T cell receptor beta chains presented below share a single source sample, sequenced in a study of OX40 agonist ivuxolimab in advanced cancers. Here immunoSEQ multiplex PCR was the method, and the copy in TCRdb shows in-frame clones only, minus some. The sample includes about 94,000 clones, over 75% of them seen just once. The material was CD4+ or CD8+ T cells sorted from blood, obtained in a trial of the OX40 agonist ivuxolimab. These receptors were collected from an adult with an advanced solid tumor such as melanoma, head and neck, liver or kidney cancer.

This clone was counted between two and nine times. The chain combines TRBV6-5 with TRBJ1-6; D is possibly TRBD1 (5 bases). Trimming removed 5 bases at V and 8 bases at J, with 13 bases between. CDR1 and CDR2 from the germline V gene are MNHEY and SVGAGI. CDR3 length equals 14 residues. The CDR3 region is CASSTGLNYSPLHF. In DNA, the CDR3 is TGTGCCAGCAGTACGGGACTCAACTATTCACCCCTCCACTTT.

This clone has only a few counts. This chain uses TRBV19 with TRBJ2-7; no firm D call. The germline gives CDR1 LNHDA, CDR2 SQIVND (reference sequence). Trimming shortened V by 6 bases and J by 2 bases, and 11 bases separated the two germline ends. There are 13 residues in the CDR3. The CDR3 coding sequence is TGTGCCAGTAGCTCGACGGGCACCTACGAGCAGTACTTC. This translates into CASSSTGTYEQYF.

The CDR3 DNA reads TGCGCCAGCGGCGGATCCGCCAGTGAAGCTTTCTTT. Protein: CASGGSASEAFF. The chain is built from TRBV4-1 and TRBJ1-1; unclear D gene. CDR1 and CDR2 from the germline V gene are MGHRA and YSYEKL. V was trimmed by 8 bases and J by 7 bases, leaving 14 bases between them. The CDR3 has 12 amino acids.

The J gene is TRBJ2-7, the V gene TRBV19; 12 bases are shared with TRBD2. The CDR3 contains 16 residues. CDR1 is LNHDA, CDR2 SQIVND, per germline (reference sequence). The V segment lost 5 bases and the J segment 8 bases; nucleotides outside the gene matches: 13. CDR3 region: CASSVRLAGAPRQQYF. The CDR3 DNA is TGTGCCAGTAGTGTCCGACTAGCGGGGGCCCCCCGTCAGCAGTACTTC.

The V and J genes are TRBV6-5 and TRBJ1-6; D not certain. Per the germline V gene, CDR1 is MNHEY and CDR2 is SVGAGI. This CDR3 spans 15 amino acids. V was trimmed by 6 bases and J by 1 base, leaving 10 bases between them. CDR3 loop: CASRYRGSYNSPLHF. The CDR3 coding sequence is TGTGCCAGCAGGTACCGGGGATCCTATAATTCACCCCTCCACTTT.

V and J are TRBV7-7 and TRBJ2-1; a possible D gene is TRBD2 (6 bases). The germline V and J ends were trimmed by 5 bases and 6 bases, with 14 bases remaining between them. This CDR3 has 14 amino acids. CDR1 is SSHAT and CDR2 is FNYEAQ in the germline V gene (reference sequence). The DNA for the CDR3 is TGTGCCAGCAGCGGGCTGGGACTCTTCAATGAGCAGTTCTTC. Its protein is CASSGLGLFNEQFF. The entire variable domain, with the rest obtained from reference TRBV7-7 and TRBJ2-1, is as follows: GAGVSQSPRYKVTKRGQDVTLRCDPISSHATLYWYQQALGQGPEFLTYFNYEAQPDKSGLPSDRFSAERPEGSISTLTIQRTEQRDSAMYRCASSGLGLFNEQFFGPGTRLTVL.

The genes are TRBV5-5 and TRBJ1-2; D call uncertain. The CDR3 covers 15 residues. Germline CDR1 is SGHKS and CDR2 is YYEKEE (reference sequence). Trimming took off 5 bases at V and 1 base at J, with 15 bases between the two ends. CDR3 loop: CASSNGGQLNYGYTF. CDR3 nucleotides: TGTGCCAGCAGTAACGGCGGGCAGCTTAACTATGGCTACACCTTC.

The rearrangement joins TRBV5-6 to TRBJ2-1; 8 nucleotides align to TRBD1. Germline V gene data show CDR1 as SGHDT and CDR2 as YYEEEE. With V trimmed by 2 bases and J by 3 bases, 1 base remained unmatched. The CDR3 contains 14 residues. The CDR3 here is CASSFGQGYNEQFF. CDR3 nucleotide sequence: TGTGCCAGCAGCTTTGGACAGGGCTACAATGAGCAGTTCTTC.

This clone showed up just a few times. The J gene is TRBJ2-6, the V gene TRBV7-2; 7 nucleotides agree with TRBD1. The CDR3 consists of 15 residues. CDR1 and CDR2 from the germline V gene are SGHTA and FQGNSA. With 6 bases clipped from V and 2 bases from J, the junction kept 4 bases outside the gene matches. CDR3 nucleotide sequence: TGTGCCAGCAGTTCACAGGGGACTGGGGCCAACGTCCTGACTTTC. This encodes CASSSQGTGANVLTF.

The chain has TRBV9 and TRBJ2-7, with TRBD2 matching 9 bases. V lost 0 bases, J lost 1 base, and 8 bases stayed unmatched. This CDR3 has 17 residues. Germline CDR1 reads SGDLS; CDR2 reads YYNGEE. CDR3: CASSVAAGGPLSYEQYF. CDR3 nucleotides: TGTGCCAGCAGCGTAGCGGCGGGGGGGCCCCTTTCCTACGAGCAGTACTTC.

CDR3 nucleotide sequence: TGTGCCAGCTCACCAGCGTTTCCAGTTAATAGCAATCAGCCCCAGCATTTT. Its translation is CASSPAFPVNSNQPQHF. The chain couples TRBV18 to TRBJ1-5; D is ambiguous. The V and J ends lost 2 bases and 0 bases respectively, with 14 bases between them. CDR3 size: 17 residues. Germline CDR1 reads KGHSH; CDR2 reads LQKENI.

DNA of the CDR3: TGTGCCAGCAGGCCCGGGACAGGGCCCGCCGGGGAGCTGTTTTTT. As protein: CASRPGTGPAGELFF. The gene calls are TRBV9 and TRBJ2-2; 9 positions agree with TRBD1. The CDR3 consists of 15 residues. From germline, CDR1 is SGDLS and CDR2 YYNGEE. Losses at the gene ends were 5 bases for V and 6 bases for J; bases not matched to a gene: 8.

J is TRBJ1-2 and V is TRBV5-4; D might be TRBD1 (6 bases). Trimming took off 4 bases at V and 8 bases at J, with 18 bases between the two ends. The CDR3 consists of 14 residues. The germline V gene has CDR1 SGHNT and CDR2 YYREEE (reference sequence). CDR3 residues: CASSPRGGAFGYTF. Here the CDR3 DNA reads TGTGCCAGCAGCCCACGGGGGGGGGCTTTCGGCTACACCTTC.

This chain uses TRBV9 with TRBJ2-7, with 10 bases lining up with TRBD1. The CDR3 contains 15 residues. Trimming at V came to 0 bases and at J to 4 bases, leaving 4 bases not matched to a gene. The germline V gene has CDR1 SGDLS and CDR2 YYNGEE. Written as DNA, the CDR3 is TGTGCCAGCAGCGTAGCGGGGACAGGGGAATACGAGCAGTACTTC. Translation: CASSVAGTGEYEQYF.

This chain connects TRBV7-9 to TRBJ2-1, with 9 nucleotides matching TRBD2. V gave up 5 bases and J gave up 6 bases; unmatched junction bases: 2. This CDR3 region has 13 residues. From germline, CDR1 is SEHNR and CDR2 FQNEAQ (reference sequence). The CDR3 reads CASSSGGFNEQFF. Here the CDR3 DNA reads TGTGCCAGCAGCAGCGGGGGGTTCAATGAGCAGTTCTTC. Using reference TRBV7-9 and TRBJ2-1 for the parts outside the CDR3, the full variable domain is DTGVSQNPRHKITKRGQNVTFRCDPISEHNRLYWYRQTLGQGPEFLTYFQNEAQLEKSRLLSDRFSAERPKGSFSTLEIQRTEQGDSAMYLCASSSGGFNEQFFGPGTRLTVL.

This chain links TRBV5-5 with TRBJ2-5; TRBD1 matches at 9 bases. Germline CDR1 is SGHKS and CDR2 is YYEKEE (reference sequence). CDR3 size: 16 residues. V shed 7 bases and J 1 base; nucleotides not matched to a gene: 11. The CDR3 loop is CASCLSGTGIQETQYF. In DNA, the CDR3 is TGTGCCAGCTGTCTATCAGGGACAGGGATCCAAGAGACCCAGTACTTC.

This clone was observed a few times. This chain uses TRBV28 with TRBJ1-2, with D perhaps matching TRBD1 (6 bases). Germline CDR1 reads MDHEN; CDR2 reads SYDVKM. The CDR3 loop spans 13 amino acids. With 8 bases removed from V and 5 bases from J, the gap between germline ends came to 15 bases. CDR3 amino acids: CASSQGYDYGYTF. CDR3 bases: TGTGCCAGCTCGCAGGGGTACGATTATGGCTACACCTTC.

This clone came up once. The chain uses TRBV12-5 and TRBJ2-5; 9 positions agree with TRBD1. The germline gives CDR1 LGHNT, CDR2 FRNRAP. The CDR3 is 18 amino acids. V shed 5 bases, J shed 2 bases, and the junction held 15 bases outside the gene matches. Written as DNA, the CDR3 is TGTGCTAGTGGTCCCGGTACAGGGGGCCGACATCCTCAAGAGACCCAGTACTTC. This gives the protein CASGPGTGGRHPQETQYF.

The chain carries TRBV5-1 and TRBJ2-6; 9 bases are a match to TRBD1. The CDR3 runs 19 residues. Losses at the gene ends were 3 bases for V and 1 base for J; bases not matched to a gene: 11. In germline, CDR1 is SGHRS, CDR2 YFSETQ. The CDR3 sequence is CASSSLRDRASSGANVLTF. The CDR3 DNA follows: TGCGCCAGCAGCTCCTTACGGGACAGGGCTTCTTCTGGGGCCAACGTCCTGACTTTC.

The genes are TRBV5-1 and TRBJ2-5; 12 nucleotides align to TRBD2. J was trimmed by 4 bases and V by 0 bases; bases with no gene match: 4. The CDR3 extends over 16 amino acids. In germline, CDR1 is SGHRS, CDR2 YFSETQ. The CDR3 region is CASSLAPSGGAETQYF. Written as DNA, the CDR3 is TGCGCCAGCAGCTTGGCCCCTAGCGGGGGGGCAGAGACCCAGTACTTC. Combining the CDR3 with reference TRBV5-1 and TRBJ2-5 gives the whole variable domain KAGVTQTPRYLIKTRGQQVTLSCSPISGHRSVSWYQQTPGQGLQFLFEYFSETQRNKGNFPGRFSGRQFSNSRSEMNVSTLELGDSALYLCASSLAPSGGAETQYFGPGTRLLVL.

The genes are TRBV19 and TRBJ1-6, with D perhaps matching TRBD1 (5 bases). Between the trimmed V and J ends, which lost 3 bases and 7 bases, there was a span of 16 bases. Germline values: CDR1 LNHDA, CDR2 SQIVND (reference sequence). CDR3 length: 16 residues. The CDR3 spells CASSIQGSRTNSPLHF. In DNA form, the CDR3 reads TGTGCCAGTAGTATCCAGGGATCCAGAACGAATTCACCCCTCCACTTT.

V is TRBV10-1 and J is TRBJ2-3; D ambiguous. This CDR3 has 13 amino acids. The V end was cut by 0 bases, the J end by 3 bases, with 4 bases between. Germline CDR1 reads WNHNN; CDR2 reads SYGVQD (reference sequence). The CDR3 DNA is TGCGCCAGCAGTGAGTCGGGAACAGATACGCAGTATTTT. Its translation is CASSESGTDTQYF.

This chain joins TRBV6-6 and TRBJ1-4, with a tentative D call TRBD1 (6 bases). The V gene lost 8 bases and the J gene lost 0 bases, with 10 bases spanning the gap. The germline CDR1 and CDR2 sequences are MNHNY and SVGAGI (reference sequence). This CDR3 has 14 residues. This CDR3 reads CASLDSATNEKLFF. CDR3 in DNA: TGTGCCAGCTTGGACAGCGCAACTAATGAAAAACTGTTTTTT.

This clone occurred once. The rearrangement uses TRBV15 and TRBJ2-2; 9 bases are shared with TRBD1. The CDR3 runs 17 residues. Germline V gives CDR1 LNHNV, CDR2 YYDKDF (reference sequence). With V trimmed by 2 bases and J by 5 bases, 9 bases remained unmatched. The CDR3 nucleotides read TGTGCCACCAGCAGATTAACCGGGACAGGGAGAACCGGGGAGCTGTTTTTT. It codes for CATSRLTGTGRTGELFF.

The V and J genes are TRBV4-2 and TRBJ2-1; the match to TRBD2 covers 13 bases. The CDR3 has 17 residues. Per germline, CDR1 LGHNA and CDR2 YNFKEQ. After removal of 1 base from V and 3 bases from J, the junction contained 3 bases not matched to a gene. Here the CDR3 DNA reads TGTGCCAGCAGCCAAGTGACTAGCGGGGGGTTCTACAATGAGCAGTTCTTC. This gives the protein CASSQVTSGGFYNEQFF.

The V call is TRBV5-1, the J call TRBJ1-4; D ambiguous. The CDR3 consists of 17 residues. Germline CDR1 is SGHRS and CDR2 is YFSETQ. Trimming removed 0 bases at V and 0 bases at J, with 12 bases between. The CDR3 sequence is CASSLASGPATNEKLFF. In nucleotides, the CDR3 is TGCGCCAGCAGCTTGGCCTCTGGACCCGCAACTAATGAAAAACTGTTTTTT.